Below are 29 T cell receptor beta chains sequenced from a single sample in a study of response to subunit inactivated influenza vaccine. In TCRdb, the RT-PCR reads were re-called with MiXCR into one record per CDR3 protein. The sample has some 500,000 distinct CDR3 sequences, 25% seen once. The source material was CD4+ T cells sorted from PBMCs, sampled approximately 5 days after vaccination. These receptors came from a man aged 50 to 60 who received an inactivated influenza vaccine.

The chain links TRBV28 to TRBJ2-1; 8 bases are a match to TRBD2. Germline-derived CDR1 and CDR2 are MDHEN and SYDVKM. V dropped 4 bases and J dropped 13; count of bases not matched to a gene: 15. The length of the CDR3 is 15 residues. The CDR3 region has the DNA TGTGCCAGCAGTTCCTCTAGGACTAGCTCCAAAATCCAGTTCTTC. As protein: CASSSSRTSSKIQFF.

The V call is TRBV7-2, the J call TRBJ2-7, with D perhaps matching TRBD2 (5 bases). Germline CDR1 reads SGHTA; CDR2 reads FQGNSA. This CDR3 is 15 amino acids long. V lost 1 base and J lost 2, with 12 bases in between. CDR3 in DNA: TGTGCCAGCAGCTTAGAGCCAGGACTTACCTACGAGCAGTACTTC. This gives the protein CASSLEPGLTYEQYF.

The chain has TRBV11-2 and TRBJ2-6; 7 bases are a match to TRBD1. This CDR3 has 19 residues. CDR1 and CDR2 (germline): SGHAT, FQNNGV. After removal of 4 bases from V and 1 base from J, the junction contained 13 bases not matched to a gene. CDR3 DNA: TGTGCCAGCAGCTGGACGGCCGGACAGGATTGGTCTGGGGCCAACGTCCTGACTTTC. It translates to CASSWTAGQDWSGANVLTF.

This clonotype was observed a handful of times. The germline gene is not matched at one end of the junction; a read error may be the cause. This sequence joins TRBV7-7 and TRBJ2-7; 9 nucleotides agree with TRBD1. Germline V gene lookup returns CDR1 SSHAT and CDR2 FNYEAQ (reference sequence). CDR3 length equals 14 residues. The CDR3 reads CASSLGTGNAEQYF. The CDR3, as DNA: TGTGCTAGCAGCCTAGGGACAGGGAACGCCGAGCAGTACTTC.

This clonotype was counted only a few times. Here the CDR3 reads CSAREYERNTGELFF. DNA for the CDR3: TGCAGTGCTAGAGAATATGAGCGGAACACCGGGGAGCTGTTTTTT. This chain joins TRBV20-1 and TRBJ2-2; D is unresolved. This CDR3 spans 15 amino acids. CDR1 is DFQATT and CDR2 is SNEGSKA in the germline V gene (reference sequence). Deletions cut 0 bases from V and 1 base from J, with 9 bases between.

This clonotype was seen at least ten times. The chain joins TRBV28 to TRBJ2-7, with a tentative D call TRBD2 (5 bases). The CDR3 contains 12 residues. Trimming shortened V by 6 bases and J by 2 bases, and 8 bases separated the two germline ends. Per the germline V gene, CDR1 is MDHEN and CDR2 is SYDVKM. The chain's CDR3 is CASSLLAYEQYF. In DNA, the CDR3 is TGTGCCAGCAGCTTACTAGCCTACGAGCAGTACTTC.

V usage is TRBV20-1 and J usage is TRBJ2-1; 10 bases map to TRBD1. The CDR3 contains 15 residues. Germline V lookup: CDR1 DFQATT, CDR2 SNEGSKA (reference sequence). Trimming at V came to 4 bases and at J to 7 bases, leaving 10 bases not matched to a gene. CDR3 nucleotide sequence: TGCAGTGCTACTCTCTTGGGACAGGGGATAAATGAGCAGTTCTTC. Its protein product is CSATLLGQGINEQFF.

This clonotype has just a few counts. This sequence joins TRBV6-2 or TRBV6-3 and TRBJ2-3; D is possibly TRBD2 (6 bases). Germline CDR1 MNHEY, CDR2 SVGEGT. This CDR3 contains 15 residues. V lost 4 bases and J 3 bases, leaving 14 bases between the germline ends. The CDR3 is CASSSGTPRTDTQYF. The CDR3 bases are TGTGCCAGCAGTTCCGGGACTCCACGAACAGATACGCAGTATTTT.

This clonotype turned up a few times. CDR3 amino acids: CASSLVGHGKYEQYF. The DNA of the CDR3 is TGTGCCAGCAGCTTAGTGGGACATGGAAAGTACGAGCAGTACTTC. The chain couples TRBV7-2 to TRBJ2-7, with D possibly matching TRBD1 (6 bases). CDR1 and CDR2 from the germline V gene are SGHTA and FQGNSA. Trimming took off 1 base at V and 4 bases at J, with 14 bases between the two ends. CDR3 size: 15 residues. Together with reference TRBV7-2 and TRBJ2-7, the CDR3 gives the full variable domain: GAGVSQSPSNKVTEKGKDVELRCDPISGHTALYWYRQSLGQGLEFLIYFQGNSAPDKSGLPSDRFSAERTGGSVSTLTIQRTQQEDSAVYLCASSLVGHGKYEQYFGPGTRLTVT.

In this sample, this clonotype turned up a few times. This chain joins TRBV5-1 and TRBJ2-1, with 8 positions matching TRBD1. The CDR3 is 14 residues long. Germline V gene sequence: CDR1 SGHRS, CDR2 YFSETQ. V lost 2 bases to trimming and J lost 8 bases; unmatched junction nucleotides: 6. The CDR3 is CASSFGQGVDEQFF. The CDR3 nucleotides are TGCGCCAGCAGCTTTGGACAGGGAGTGGATGAGCAGTTCTTC.

This clonotype appeared a single time. The chain has TRBV6-5 and TRBJ2-3; D gene unclear. This CDR3 spans 15 amino acids. Germline V gene sequence: CDR1 MNHEY, CDR2 SVGAGI. Trimming cost V 2 bases and J 5 bases, with 14 bases left between them. CDR3 in amino acids: CASSYQSKKGDTQYF. The CDR3 nucleotides are TGTGCCAGCAGTTACCAGAGTAAGAAAGGAGATACGCAGTATTTT.

The rearrangement joins TRBV4-1 to TRBJ2-1, with 7 positions matching TRBD2. There are 17 residues in the CDR3. Germline V gene data show CDR1 as MGHRA and CDR2 as YSYEKL. The ends lost 1 base at V and 0 bases at J; junction bases unmatched: 6. The CDR3 region has the DNA TGCGCCAGCAGCCAAGGGATCGCGGGGGACTCCTACAATGAGCAGTTCTTC. Translation: CASSQGIAGDSYNEQFF.

The V gene is TRBV7-2, the J gene TRBJ2-5, with 7 bases that match TRBD1. J gave up 4 bases and V 5 bases, and 10 bases lay outside the gene matches. CDR3 size: 15 residues. Per the germline V gene, CDR1 is SGHTA and CDR2 is FQGNSA. The DNA of the CDR3 is TGTGCCAGCAGCCCGCGGATACAGGGGCGAGAGACCCAGTACTTC. It specifies CASSPRIQGRETQYF.

V is TRBV2 and J is TRBJ2-1, with a weak D call TRBD1 (6 bases). The CDR3 has 12 amino acids. CDR1 and CDR2 from the germline V gene are SNHLY and FYNNEI. V lost 6 bases, J lost 4 bases, and 7 bases lay in between. CDR3 sequence reads: CASSGQYNEQFF. CDR3 nucleotide sequence: TGTGCCAGCAGCGGACAGTACAATGAGCAGTTCTTC.

This clonotype has just a few counts. The rearrangement uses TRBV4-2 and TRBJ2-7; D is unresolved. The V end was cut by 0 bases, the J end by 5 bases, with 14 bases between. The germline V gene encodes CDR1 LGHNA and CDR2 YNFKEQ. This CDR3 region has 15 residues. CDR3 in amino acids: CASSQDPSRVDEQYF. DNA of the CDR3: TGTGCCAGCAGCCAAGATCCTTCCCGAGTCGACGAGCAGTACTTC.

This clonotype was observed at least ten times. The rearrangement uses TRBV29-1 and TRBJ2-7; 11 bases fit TRBD1. CDR3 size: 14 residues. Germline lookup yields CDR1 SQVTM and CDR2 ANQGSEA. With V trimmed by 6 bases and J by 2 bases, 6 bases remained unmatched. This CDR3 is CSVGGDRGAYEQYF. Here the CDR3 DNA reads TGCAGCGTCGGGGGGGACAGGGGGGCCTACGAGCAGTACTTC.

This clonotype has ten or more counts. The V gene is TRBV4-1, the J gene TRBJ1-1, with TRBD1 matching over 8 bases. Germline CDR1 reads MGHRA; CDR2 reads YSYEKL. The CDR3 spans 14 residues. V gave up 5 bases and J gave up 8 bases; unmatched junction bases: 10. DNA for the CDR3: TGCGCCAGCAGCTCCTTATACCGGGACAGGGAAGCTTTCTTT. It specifies CASSSLYRDREAFF.

This clonotype came up a few times. J is TRBJ2-1 and V is TRBV29-1; 13 bases fit TRBD2. V lost 6 bases and J lost 6; bases outside the gene matches: 8. Germline V gene sequence: CDR1 SQVTM, CDR2 ANQGSEA. This CDR3 is built from 15 residues. CDR3 residues: CSVETSGGLGNEQFF. The CDR3 nucleotides read TGCAGCGTCGAGACTAGCGGGGGGTTGGGCAATGAGCAGTTCTTC.

This clonotype was seen many times. CDR3 loop: CASSLGGGLSYNEQFF. DNA for the CDR3: TGCGCCAGCAGCCTCGGGGGGGGCCTATCCTACAATGAGCAGTTCTTC. This chain uses TRBV4-3 with TRBJ2-1; 8 nucleotides agree with TRBD2. Germline V gene lookup returns CDR1 LGHNA and CDR2 YSLEER. V lost 4 bases, J lost 1 base, and 6 bases stayed unmatched. The CDR3 totals 16 residues.

The CDR3 sequence: CASSFNGQGQETQYF. DNA for the CDR3: TGTGCCAGCAGCTTCAACGGACAGGGCCAAGAGACCCAGTACTTC. V usage is TRBV7-2 and J usage is TRBJ2-5, with 8 positions matching TRBD1. Trimming cost V 3 bases and J 1 base; bases outside gene matches: 4. The length of the CDR3 is 15 residues. Germline CDR1 SGHTA, CDR2 FQGNSA.

The rearrangement uses TRBV7-2 and TRBJ1-2, with D possibly being TRBD1 (6 bases). V was pared by 3 bases and J by 4 bases, with 12 bases between. The CDR3 has 14 amino acids. Germline loops: CDR1 SGHTA, CDR2 FQGNSA. The CDR3 reads CASSLGQSIYGYTF. The CDR3 nucleotides read TGTGCCAGCAGCTTGGGACAAAGCATCTATGGCTACACCTTC.

This clonotype has just a few counts. The rearrangement uses TRBV28 and TRBJ1-5; D is undetermined. CDR3 length: 15 amino acids. Trimming stripped 2 bases from V and 1 base from J, with 9 bases between. CDR1 is MDHEN and CDR2 is SYDVKM in the germline V gene. DNA of the CDR3: TGTGCCAGCAGTTTAGAGGGTATGAGCAATCAGCCCCAGCATTTT. Its translation is CASSLEGMSNQPQHF.

This clonotype was seen ten or more times. The chain joins TRBV30 to TRBJ1-5; D remains unclear. CDR3 length: 15 residues. The V end lost 0 bases, the J end lost 6 bases, and 15 bases lay between the germline ends. Germline CDR1 is GTSNPN and CDR2 is SVGIG (reference sequence). The CDR3 loop is CAWSVQTGKGQPQHF. Written as DNA, the CDR3 is TGTGCCTGGAGTGTACAGACCGGGAAGGGTCAGCCCCAGCATTTT.

In this sample, this clonotype turned up a few times. The chain carries TRBV9 and TRBJ2-1; 7 positions agree with TRBD2. The V and J ends lost 1 base and 4 bases, in that order; junction bases with no gene match: 5. The CDR3 consists of 15 residues. Germline loops: CDR1 SGDLS, CDR2 YYNGEE. The CDR3 loop is CASSVSSGIYNEQFF. The CDR3 nucleotides read TGTGCCAGCAGCGTATCCAGCGGGATATACAATGAGCAGTTCTTC.

This chain uses TRBV5-1 with TRBJ2-5; D not resolved. In germline, CDR1 is SGHRS, CDR2 YFSETQ. CDR3 length equals 13 residues. Trimming left V 5 bases short and J 1 base short, with 9 bases between. The CDR3 reads CASRRVPQETQYF. Written as DNA, the CDR3 is TGCGCCAGCAGACGAGTCCCCCAAGAGACCCAGTACTTC.

Many counts were recorded for this clonotype. V usage is TRBV12-3 or TRBV12-4 and J usage is TRBJ2-1; 10 positions agree with TRBD1. The CDR3 contains 16 residues. V was pared by 3 bases and J by 5 bases, with 7 bases of the junction left unmatched. CDR3 in amino acids: CASSFRGQGPNNEQFF. The CDR3 coding sequence is TGTGCCAGCAGTTTCCGGGGACAGGGGCCCAACAATGAGCAGTTCTTC.

V gene TRBV19 combines with J gene TRBJ2-3; D unresolved. There are 13 residues in the CDR3. Trimming left V 4 bases short and J 4 bases short, with 9 bases between. CDR1 is LNHDA and CDR2 is SQIVND in the germline V gene (reference sequence). CDR3 sequence: CASSSLGSDTQYF. The CDR3 DNA follows: TGTGCCAGTAGTAGTCTAGGTTCAGATACGCAGTATTTT.

Concerning this clonotype: A read error may be the cause here, since a much bigger clone is one base away. The V and J genes are TRBV6-2 or TRBV6-3 and TRBJ2-5; D may be TRBD2 (5 bases). V lost 7 bases and J 5 bases, leaving 11 bases between the germline ends. The CDR3 has 12 residues. From germline, CDR1 is MNHEY and CDR2 SVGEGT. The CDR3 nucleotides read TGTGCCAGCATCCCCGGGGATGAGACCCAGTACTTC. It translates to CASIPGDETQYF.

The genes are TRBV7-2 and TRBJ2-1; 7 bases are a match to TRBD2. Per germline, CDR1 SGHTA and CDR2 FQGNSA. The CDR3 spans 12 residues. Trimming took 5 bases from V and 10 from J; bases not matched to a gene: 5. Written as DNA, the CDR3 is TGTGCCAGCAGCGCTCTAGCGGTAGAGCAGTTCTTC. Encoded protein: CASSALAVEQFF.